Each of the 9 T cell receptor beta chains below was sequenced from the same sample in a study of regulatory T cells in long-lasting Graves disease. The time point denotes: newly diagnosed GD, antithyroid drugs for less than 3 months. Generation of the TCR library employed RNA extracted from PBMCs. According to the study, TCR beta libraries were built with iRepertoire HTBI primers and CDR3-region Arm-PCR. A single record per CDR3 protein comes from TCRdb applying MiXCR to the multiplex PCR reads. The sample lists hundreds of thousands of distinct CDR3 sequences; roughly a sixth were seen once. This sample was shared with a second study, whose subject was T cells in Graves' hyperthyroidism and ophthalmopathy.

The sequencing used peripheral blood mononuclear cells (PBMCs), collected at new diagnosis, from a patient treated with antithyroid drugs. The receptors were gathered from a man aged 35 to 55 with Graves disease.

Ten or more counts support this clonotype. The chain employs TRBV5-1 and TRBJ2-2, with TRBD1 identical over 7 bases. Germline values: CDR1 SGHRS, CDR2 YFSETQ. V was pared by 3 bases and J by 0 bases, with 2 bases of the junction left unmatched. The CDR3 sequence is 15 residues long. CDR3 protein: CASSSQGANTGELFF. CDR3 nucleotide sequence: TGCGCCAGCAGCTCGCAGGGGGCGAACACCGGGGAGCTGTTTTTT.

In its sample, this clonotype was seen many times. V usage is TRBV7-2 and J usage is TRBJ2-1; possible D gene TRBD2, 5 bases. Trimming removed 2 bases from V and 2 bases from J, with 13 bases in between. The CDR3 contains 16 residues. CDR1 is SGHTA, CDR2 FQGNSA, per germline. CDR3 region: CASSLSAGVTYNEQFF. CDR3 DNA sequence: TGTGCCAGCAGCTTATCTGCGGGCGTCACCTACAATGAGCAGTTCTTC. Complete variable domain (other parts from reference TRBV7-2 and TRBJ2-1): GAGVSQSPSNKVTEKGKDVELRCDPISGHTALYWYRQSLGQGLEFLIYFQGNSAPDKSGLPSDRFSAERTGGSVSTLTIQRTQQEDSAVYLCASSLSAGVTYNEQFFGPGTRLTVL.

This clonotype was found many times. The chain combines TRBV6-1 with TRBJ2-1; no definite D call. Germline values: CDR1 MNHNS, CDR2 SASEGT. The CDR3 runs to 16 residues. Deletions cut 6 bases from V and 4 bases from J, with 19 bases between. CDR3 nucleotides: TGTGCCAGCAGGTCCCTTAGGACCCAGACTTACAATGAGCAGTTCTTC. Amino acids: CASRSLRTQTYNEQFF.

This clonotype was recorded many times. CDR3 amino acids: CASRRLQATGTQYF. In nucleotides, the CDR3 is TGTGCCAGCAGAAGATTACAGGCCACAGGGACCCAGTACTTC. The rearrangement links TRBV28 to TRBJ2-5; possibly TRBD1 for D (5 bases). The ends were cut back, 6 bases at V and 7 bases at J, with 18 bases in the middle. Germline CDR1 reads MDHEN; CDR2 reads SYDVKM. CDR3 size: 14 residues.

This clonotype appeared a few times. The chain links TRBV12-3 or TRBV12-4 to TRBJ1-2, with D possibly TRBD1 on 5 matching bases. The V end was cut by 3 bases, the J end by 9 bases, with 14 bases between. The CDR3 spans 13 residues. The CDR3 reads CASSLGPGLSYTF. For the CDR3, the DNA is TGTGCCAGCAGTTTGGGGCCAGGGTTAAGCTACACCTTC.

A single count supports this clonotype. One base away lies a much larger clone, so this may be a sequencing read error. The chain couples TRBV9 to TRBJ1-2; no definite D call. This CDR3 spans 13 amino acids. Trimming took 2 bases from V and 3 from J, leaving 8 bases between them. Germline V lookup: CDR1 SGDLS, CDR2 YYNGEE. Written as DNA, the CDR3 is TGTGCCAGCAGCGTCGGGATGGACTATGGCTACACCTTC. Its protein is CASSVGMDYGYTF.

This clonotype appeared a few times. The V gene is TRBV6-2 or TRBV6-3, the J gene TRBJ2-1; 9 nucleotides match TRBD2. The CDR3 runs to 14 residues. CDR1 is MNHEY, CDR2 SVGEGT, per germline. V lost 6 bases to trimming and J lost 5 bases; unmatched junction nucleotides: 5. Written as DNA, the CDR3 is TGTGCCAGCAGCGGCGGGGGGGCCAACAATGAGCAGTTCTTC. It is translated as CASSGGGANNEQFF.

This clonotype has more than one count but fewer than ten. The chain couples TRBV4-1 to TRBJ2-1, with 8 bases that match TRBD1. Germline CDR1 MGHRA, CDR2 YSYEKL. CDR3 size: 17 residues. The trim removed 10 bases at V and 6 bases at J, leaving 20 bases unmatched. This CDR3 reads CATRRIGDRGSSNEQFF. CDR3 DNA: TGCGCCACCCGACGAATAGGCGACAGGGGATCGTCCAATGAGCAGTTCTTC.

The table lists this clonotype with a count of one. This chain connects TRBV7-2 to TRBJ2-7; D gene unclear. The CDR3 extends over 14 amino acids. Trimming left V 1 base short and J 0 bases short, with 7 bases between. Germline V lookup: CDR1 SGHTA, CDR2 FQGNSA. The CDR3 is CASSLVKSSYEQYF. The CDR3 DNA reads as TGTGCCAGCAGCTTAGTAAAGAGCTCCTACGAGCAGTACTTC.